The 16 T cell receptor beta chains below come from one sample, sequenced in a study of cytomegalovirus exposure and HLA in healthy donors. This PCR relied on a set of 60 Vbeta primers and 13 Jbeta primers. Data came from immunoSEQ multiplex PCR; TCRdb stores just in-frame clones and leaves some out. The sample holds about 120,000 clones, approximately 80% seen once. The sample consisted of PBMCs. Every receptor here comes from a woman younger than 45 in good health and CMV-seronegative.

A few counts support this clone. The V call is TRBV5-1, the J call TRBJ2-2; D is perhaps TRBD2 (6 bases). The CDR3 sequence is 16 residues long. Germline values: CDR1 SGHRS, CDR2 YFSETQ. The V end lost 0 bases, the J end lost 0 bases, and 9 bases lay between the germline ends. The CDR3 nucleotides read TGCGCCAGCAGCTTGGCGGGGGAGGCGAACACCGGGGAGCTGTTTTTT. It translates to CASSLAGEANTGELFF.

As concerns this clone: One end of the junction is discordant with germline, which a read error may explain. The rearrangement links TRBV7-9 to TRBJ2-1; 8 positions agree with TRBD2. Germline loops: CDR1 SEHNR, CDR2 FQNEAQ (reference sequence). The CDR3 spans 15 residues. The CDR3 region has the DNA TGTTCCAGCAGCTGGGGGACTAGGAGCTACAATGAGCAGTTCTTC. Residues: CSSSWGTRSYNEQFF.

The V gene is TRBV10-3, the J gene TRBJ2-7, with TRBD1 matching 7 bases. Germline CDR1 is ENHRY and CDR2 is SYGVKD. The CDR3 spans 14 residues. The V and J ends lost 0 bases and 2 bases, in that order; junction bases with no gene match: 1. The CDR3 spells CAISESGQPYEQYF. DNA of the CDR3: TGTGCCATCAGTGAGTCGGGACAGCCCTACGAGCAGTACTTC.

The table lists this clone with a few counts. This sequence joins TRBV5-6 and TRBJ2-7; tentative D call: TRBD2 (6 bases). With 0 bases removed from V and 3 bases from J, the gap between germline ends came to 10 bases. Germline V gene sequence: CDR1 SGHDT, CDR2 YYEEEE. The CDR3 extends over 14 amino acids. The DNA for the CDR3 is TGTGCCAGCAGCTTGGGACTAGTTCGCTACGAGCAGTACTTC. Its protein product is CASSLGLVRYEQYF.

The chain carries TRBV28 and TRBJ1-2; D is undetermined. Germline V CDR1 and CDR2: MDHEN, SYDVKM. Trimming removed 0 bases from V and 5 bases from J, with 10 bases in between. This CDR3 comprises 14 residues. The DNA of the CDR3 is TGTGCCAGCAGTTTATGGGCAGGAAGATATGGCTACACCTTC. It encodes CASSLWAGRYGYTF.

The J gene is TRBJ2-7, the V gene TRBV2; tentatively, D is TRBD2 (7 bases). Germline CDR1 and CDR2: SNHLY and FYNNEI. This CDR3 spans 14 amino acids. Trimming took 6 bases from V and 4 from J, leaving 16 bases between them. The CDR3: CASRGGRGAYEQYF. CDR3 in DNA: TGTGCCAGCAGAGGGGGGAGGGGAGCATACGAGCAGTACTTC.

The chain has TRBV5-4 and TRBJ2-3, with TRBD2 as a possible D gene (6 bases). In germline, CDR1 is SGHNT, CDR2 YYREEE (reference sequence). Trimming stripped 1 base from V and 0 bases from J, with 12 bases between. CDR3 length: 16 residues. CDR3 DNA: TGTGCCAGCAGCTTGAAACTAGCTGGTAGCACAGATACGCAGTATTTT. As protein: CASSLKLAGSTDTQYF.

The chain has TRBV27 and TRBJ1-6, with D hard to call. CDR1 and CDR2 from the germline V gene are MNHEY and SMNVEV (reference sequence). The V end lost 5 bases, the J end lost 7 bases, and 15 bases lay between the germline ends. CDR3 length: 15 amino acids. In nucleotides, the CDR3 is TGTGCCAGCAGTCTCAGCGGCCCTTGGAATTCACCCCTCCACTTT. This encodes CASSLSGPWNSPLHF.

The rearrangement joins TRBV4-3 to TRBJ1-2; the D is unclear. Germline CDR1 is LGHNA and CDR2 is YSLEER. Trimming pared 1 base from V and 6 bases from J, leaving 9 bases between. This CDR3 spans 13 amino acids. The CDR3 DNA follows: TGCGCCAGCAGCCAAGCTAGAAGAGATGGCTACACCTTC. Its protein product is CASSQARRDGYTF.

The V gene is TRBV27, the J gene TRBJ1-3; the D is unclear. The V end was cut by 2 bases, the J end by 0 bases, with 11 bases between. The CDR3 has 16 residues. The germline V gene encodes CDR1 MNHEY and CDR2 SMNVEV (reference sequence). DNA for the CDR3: TGTGCCAGCAGTTTAACTGCACCTTACTCTGGAAACACCATATATTTT. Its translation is CASSLTAPYSGNTIYF.

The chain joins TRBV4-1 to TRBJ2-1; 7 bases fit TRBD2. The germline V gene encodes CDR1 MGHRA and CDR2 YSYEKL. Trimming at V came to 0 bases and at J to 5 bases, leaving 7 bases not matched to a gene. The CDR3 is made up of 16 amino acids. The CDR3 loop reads CASSQEAGLPDNEQFF. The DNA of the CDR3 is TGCGCCAGCAGCCAAGAAGCGGGGCTCCCGGACAATGAGCAGTTCTTC.

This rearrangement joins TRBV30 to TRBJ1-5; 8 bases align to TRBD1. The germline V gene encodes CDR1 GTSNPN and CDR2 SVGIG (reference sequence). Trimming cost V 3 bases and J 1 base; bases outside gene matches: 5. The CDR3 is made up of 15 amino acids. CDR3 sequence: CAWRQGAGSNQPQHF. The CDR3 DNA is TGTGCCTGGAGGCAGGGGGCGGGAAGCAATCAGCCCCAGCATTTT.

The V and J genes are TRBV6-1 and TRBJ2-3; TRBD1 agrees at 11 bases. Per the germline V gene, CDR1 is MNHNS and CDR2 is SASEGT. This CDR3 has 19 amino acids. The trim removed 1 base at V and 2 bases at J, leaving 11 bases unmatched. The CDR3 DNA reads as TGTGCCAGCAGTGAAGGGACAGGGGGCATGGGGACATACACAGATACGCAGTATTTT. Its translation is CASSEGTGGMGTYTDTQYF.

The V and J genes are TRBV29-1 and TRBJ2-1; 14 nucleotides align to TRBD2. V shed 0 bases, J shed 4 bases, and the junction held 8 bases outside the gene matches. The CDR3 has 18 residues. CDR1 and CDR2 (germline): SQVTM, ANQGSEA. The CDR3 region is CSVEETSGRANWYNEQFF. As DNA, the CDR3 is TGCAGCGTTGAAGAGACTAGCGGGAGGGCCAATTGGTACAATGAGCAGTTCTTC.

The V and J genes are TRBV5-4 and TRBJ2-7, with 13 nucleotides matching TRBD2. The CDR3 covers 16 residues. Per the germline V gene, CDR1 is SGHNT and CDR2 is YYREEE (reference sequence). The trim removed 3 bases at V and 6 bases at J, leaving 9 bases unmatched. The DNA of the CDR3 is TGTGCCAGCAGCTCCGGGGGACTAGCGGGAATTACCGAGCAGTACTTC. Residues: CASSSGGLAGITEQYF.

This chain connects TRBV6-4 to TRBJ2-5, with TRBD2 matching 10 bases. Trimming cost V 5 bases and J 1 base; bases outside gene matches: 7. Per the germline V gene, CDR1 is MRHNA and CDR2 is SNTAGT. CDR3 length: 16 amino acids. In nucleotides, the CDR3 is TGTGCCAGCAGTAAGCGGACTAGCGGAGGCCAAGAGACCCAGTACTTC. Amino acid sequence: CASSKRTSGGQETQYF.